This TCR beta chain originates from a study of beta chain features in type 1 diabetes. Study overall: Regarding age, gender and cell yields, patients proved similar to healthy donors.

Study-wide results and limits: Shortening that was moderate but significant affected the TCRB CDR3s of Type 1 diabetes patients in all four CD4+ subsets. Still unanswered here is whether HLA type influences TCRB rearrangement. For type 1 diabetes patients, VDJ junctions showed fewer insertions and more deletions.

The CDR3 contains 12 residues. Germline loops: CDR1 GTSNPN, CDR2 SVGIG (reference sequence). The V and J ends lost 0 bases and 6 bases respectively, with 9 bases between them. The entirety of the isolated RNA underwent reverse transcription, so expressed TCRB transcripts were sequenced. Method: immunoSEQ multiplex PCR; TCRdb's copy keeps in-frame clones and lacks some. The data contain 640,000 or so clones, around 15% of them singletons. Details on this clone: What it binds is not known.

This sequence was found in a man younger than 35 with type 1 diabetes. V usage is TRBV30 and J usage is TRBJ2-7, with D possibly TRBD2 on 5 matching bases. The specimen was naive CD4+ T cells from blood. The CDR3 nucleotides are TGTGCCTGGAGTGTAGCCGCGGGCGAGCAGTACTTC. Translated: CAWSVAAGEQYF.